This is a list of T cell receptor beta chains from one sample in a study of Ad26.COV2.S vaccination and SARS-CoV-2 variants. Generated by immunoSEQ multiplex PCR, the TCRdb table keeps only in-frame clones and is missing some. The data contain a few hundred thousand clones, 75% to 90% of them singletons. The sample here was peripheral blood, taken in a trial of Ad26.COV2.S vaccine versus placebo. These receptors were obtained from a person aged 18-60 years who received the Ad26.COV2.S COVID-19 vaccine or a placebo. Each CDR3 is given with its conserved first and last residue. A D gene is named only where the DNA matches it firmly. Only some rows state a clone size, as once, few, many or a class for expanded clones.

clone size	D gene	V gene	J gene	CDR3 DNA	CDR3 protein
few	TRBD1	TRBV2	TRBJ1-2	TGTGCCAGCAGTGAAAGGCAGGGGGCGCCCTATGGCTACACCTTC	CASSERQGAPYGYTF
NA	NA	TRBV5-4	TRBJ2-2	TGTGCCACGTCCGGATTTGAACTCACCGGGGAGCTGTTTTTT	CATSGFELTGELFF
NA	TRBD1	TRBV5-1	TRBJ1-1	TGCGCCAGCAGCTACGCAGGGGGGTTCACTGAAGCTTTCTTT	CASSYAGGFTEAFF
NA	NA	TRBV3-1/TRBV3-2	TRBJ1-1	TGTGCCAGCAGCCAAACCTCGACAGCGAACACTGAAGCTTTCTTT	CASSQTSTANTEAFF
few	NA	TRBV5-1	TRBJ2-7	TGCGCCAGCAAGTCGGCAGGGGGGTACGAGCAGTACTTC	CASKSAGGYEQYF
NA	NA	TRBV4-1	TRBJ2-7	TGCGCCAGCAGCCAAGTGCGGGGCTCACTGGGGGTGTACTTC	CASSQVRGSLGVYF
NA	NA	TRBV5-5	TRBJ1-2	TGTGCCAGCAGACCCTACAGGGTCTGGTTTAACTATGGCTACACCTTC	CASRPYRVWFNYGYTF
NA	TRBD2	TRBV6-1	TRBJ2-1	TGTGCCAGCAGTGAAGAAAGGACTAGCGGGCAGATTTACAATGAGCAGTTCTTC	CASSEERTSGQIYNEQFF
NA	TRBD1	TRBV4-3	TRBJ1-2	TGCGCCAGCAGCCAAGGGCCCGGGGGACAGGGCTATGGCTACACCTTC	CASSQGPGGQGYGYTF
NA	NA	TRBV6-5	TRBJ1-1	TGTGCCAGCAGTTCACTGCCAGGGTTAACTGAAGCTTTCTTT	CASSSLPGLTEAFF